The next 5 T cell receptor beta chains were all read from a single sample in a study of cytomegalovirus exposure and HLA in healthy donors. With 60 Vbeta and 13 Jbeta primers, the PCR was carried out. Profiling relied on immunoSEQ multiplex PCR, and the TCRdb table lists in-frame clones only, not all of them. The sample lists under 200,000 clones, 75% to 90% occurring once. The sample consisted of PBMCs. These receptors were obtained from a human donor in good health.

The rearrangement links TRBV6-4 to TRBJ1-2; no firm D call. This CDR3 contains 14 residues. The V end lost 3 bases, the J end lost 4 bases, and 12 bases lay between the germline ends. Per germline, CDR1 MRHNA and CDR2 SNTAGT. The CDR3 reads CASSEQAEVYGYTF. In DNA, the CDR3 is TGTGCCAGCAGTGAGCAGGCAGAAGTCTATGGCTACACCTTC.

The CDR3 DNA is TGTGCCAGTAGTATTTCGTTTCGCAATCAGCCCCAGCATTTT. Encoded protein: CASSISFRNQPQHF. The V call is TRBV19, the J call TRBJ1-5; D is ambiguous. V was shortened by 3 bases and J by 2 bases, with 8 bases between the two germline ends. Germline V gene data show CDR1 as LNHDA and CDR2 as SQIVND (reference sequence). CDR3 length equals 14 residues.

V gene TRBV4-1 combines with J gene TRBJ1-6, with D hard to call. Germline CDR1 is MGHRA and CDR2 is YSYEKL. CDR3 length: 15 residues. Between the trimmed V and J ends, which lost 4 bases and 9 bases, there was a span of 16 bases. The CDR3 DNA follows: TGCGCCAGCAGCCGATCAAACGGGGTAGGTTCACCCCTCCACTTT. This gives the protein CASSRSNGVGSPLHF.

In its sample, this clone was seen once. The chain uses TRBV25-1 and TRBJ2-7; D might be TRBD2 (5 bases). The CDR3 totals 11 residues. V was cut by 8 bases and J by 5 bases, with 10 bases left in between. The V gene's germline CDR1 is MGHDK and CDR2 SYGVNS. CDR3 DNA sequence: TGTGCCAGCGGGAGACCCCACGAGCAGTACTTC. Its translation is CASGRPHEQYF.

V and J are TRBV6-1 and TRBJ1-1; tentatively, D is TRBD1 (6 bases). The germline CDR1 and CDR2 sequences are MNHNS and SASEGT. CDR3 length: 15 amino acids. The V end was cut by 7 bases, the J end by 4 bases, with 19 bases between. The CDR3 DNA is TGTGCCAGCATCAACCACCAGGGGATGGCCACTGAAGCTTTCTTT. Translated: CASINHQGMATEAFF.